Sequencing of this TCR beta chain was carried out in a study of graft-versus-host responses after intestinal transplantation. In the study overall: Recipients had multivisceral, liver-intestinal, or isolated intestinal transplants. Study results and caveats: Allograft graft-versus-host to host-versus-graft clonal ratios ran high in patients with graft-donor T cell macrochimerism. After transplant, early declines in HvG clones were associated with peak levels of circulating GvH clones.

The method was immunoSEQ multiplex PCR; TCRdb's version includes in-frame clones alone and lacks a portion of them. In the table there are 40,000 or so clones, roughly 80% of which are singletons. CDR3 length: 15 residues. The V gene's germline CDR1 is SGHRS and CDR2 YFSETQ. V was clipped by 3 bases and J by 1 base, with 10 bases between them. About this clone itself: Its cognate antigen is unknown.

Source: PBMCs, taken about 160 weeks after transplant. This rearrangement joins TRBV5-1 to TRBJ2-2; the D gene is possibly TRBD1 (5 bases). This receptor was obtained from a human patient who received an intestinal transplant, so some T cells may come from the graft donor. For the CDR3, the DNA is TGCGCCAGCAGCTCCGGACACTTGAACACCGGGGAGCTGTTTTTT. Its translation is CASSSGHLNTGELFF.